This T cell receptor beta chain was retrieved from a study of T cells in Graves' hyperthyroidism and ophthalmopathy. TCR beta CDR3 regions were amplified from RNA transcripts. A set of HTBI primers served as the primers for a first-round RT-PCR of the TCR CDR3. TCRdb redid the calling of the multiplex PCR reads with MiXCR, one entry per CDR3 protein. The table records about 590,000 distinct CDR3 sequences, more than 13% of them present only once. Orbital computed tomography, thyroid ultrasound, serum thyroxine and TRAb, and clinical symptoms together informed the diagnoses. Study results and limitations: Ophthalmopathy could be told apart from stable hyperthyroidism with a 13 V-J model. Most thyroid clonotypes that were expanded above 0.001 also turned up in blood.

Trimming removed 4 bases at V and 6 bases at J, with 19 bases between. In germline, CDR1 is SGHRS, CDR2 YFSETQ. This CDR3 has 15 residues. As concerns this clonotype: Its antigen is currently unknown.

The TCR sequence derives from a woman younger than 35 with Graves' ophthalmopathy. The sequencing sample was made of blood. The chain recombines TRBV5-1 with TRBJ1-1, with D unclear. The CDR3 nucleotides are TGCGCCAGCAGCCCCAGTGGTCCCTCATGCGCTGAAGCTTTCTTT. Its protein is CASSPSGPSCAEAFF. Looking up the rest from reference TRBV5-1 and TRBJ1-1 gives the full variable domain: KAGVTQTPRYLIKTRGQQVTLSCSPISGHRSVSWYQQTPGQGLQFLFEYFSETQRNKGNFPGRFSGRQFSNSRSEMNVSTLELGDSALYLCASSPSGPSCAEAFFGQGTRLTVV.